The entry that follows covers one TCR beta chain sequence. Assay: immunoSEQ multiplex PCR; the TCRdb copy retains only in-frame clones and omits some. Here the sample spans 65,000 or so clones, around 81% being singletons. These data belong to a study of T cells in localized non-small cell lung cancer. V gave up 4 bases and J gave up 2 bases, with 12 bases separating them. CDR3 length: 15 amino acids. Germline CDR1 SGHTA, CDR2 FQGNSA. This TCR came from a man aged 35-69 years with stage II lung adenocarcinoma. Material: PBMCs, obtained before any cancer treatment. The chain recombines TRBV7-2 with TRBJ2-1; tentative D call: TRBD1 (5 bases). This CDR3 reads CASSSYWGTYNEQFF. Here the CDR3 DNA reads TGTGCCAGCAGCTCCTACTGGGGCACCTACAATGAGCAGTTCTTC.